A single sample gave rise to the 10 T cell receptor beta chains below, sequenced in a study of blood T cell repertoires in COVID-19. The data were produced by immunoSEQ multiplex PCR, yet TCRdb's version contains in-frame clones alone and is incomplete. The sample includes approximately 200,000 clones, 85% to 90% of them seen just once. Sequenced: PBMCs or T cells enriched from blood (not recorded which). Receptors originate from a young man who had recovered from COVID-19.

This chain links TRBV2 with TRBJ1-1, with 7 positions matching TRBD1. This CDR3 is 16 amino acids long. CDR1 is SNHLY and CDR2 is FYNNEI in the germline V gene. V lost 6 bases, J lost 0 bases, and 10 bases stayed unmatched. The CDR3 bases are TGTGCCAGCAGCAAAGAGGGGGCTAGCGTGAACACTGAAGCTTTCTTT. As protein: CASSKEGASVNTEAFF.

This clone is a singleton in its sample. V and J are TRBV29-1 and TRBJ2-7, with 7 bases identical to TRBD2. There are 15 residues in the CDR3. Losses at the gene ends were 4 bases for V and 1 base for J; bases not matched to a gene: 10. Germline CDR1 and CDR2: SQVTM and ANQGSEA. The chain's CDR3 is CSVGEGRYQSYEQYF. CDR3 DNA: TGCAGCGTTGGGGAGGGTCGGTACCAATCCTACGAGCAGTACTTC.

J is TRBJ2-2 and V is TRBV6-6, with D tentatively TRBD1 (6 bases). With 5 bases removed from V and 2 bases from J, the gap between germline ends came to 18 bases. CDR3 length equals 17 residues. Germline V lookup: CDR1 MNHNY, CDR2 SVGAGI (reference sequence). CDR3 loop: CASSPQGPGLNTGELFF. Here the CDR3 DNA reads TGTGCCAGCAGTCCTCAGGGGCCCGGACTTAACACCGGGGAGCTGTTTTTT.

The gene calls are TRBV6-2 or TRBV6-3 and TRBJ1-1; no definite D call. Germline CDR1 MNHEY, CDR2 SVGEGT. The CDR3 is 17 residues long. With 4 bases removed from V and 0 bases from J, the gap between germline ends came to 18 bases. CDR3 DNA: TGTGCCAGCAGTTGGCGGCTACCACGTCGCATGAACACTGAAGCTTTCTTT. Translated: CASSWRLPRRMNTEAFF.

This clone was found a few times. CDR3 residues: CASSETGTGGETQYF. The DNA of the CDR3 is TGTGCCAGCAGTGAAACCGGGACAGGGGGAGAGACCCAGTACTTC. V is TRBV7-2 and J is TRBJ2-5, with 11 bases aligning to TRBD1. The germline V gene has CDR1 SGHTA and CDR2 FQGNSA. Losses at the gene ends were 6 bases for V and 4 bases for J; bases not matched to a gene: 7. The CDR3 spans 15 residues.

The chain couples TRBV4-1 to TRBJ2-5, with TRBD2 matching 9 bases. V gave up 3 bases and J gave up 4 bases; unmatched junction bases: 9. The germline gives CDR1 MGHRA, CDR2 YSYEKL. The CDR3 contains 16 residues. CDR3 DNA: TGCGCCAGCAGCCACGCAATTGCGGGGGGGCGAGAGACCCAGTACTTC. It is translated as CASSHAIAGGRETQYF.

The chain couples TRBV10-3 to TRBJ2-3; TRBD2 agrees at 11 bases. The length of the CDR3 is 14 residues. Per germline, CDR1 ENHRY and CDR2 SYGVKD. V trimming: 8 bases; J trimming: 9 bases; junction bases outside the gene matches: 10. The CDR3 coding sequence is TGTGCCATCGCACTAGCGGGAGAGGGGGAAACGCAGTATTTT. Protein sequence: CAIALAGEGETQYF.

CDR3 region: CASSLGGRTEAFF. The CDR3 DNA reads as TGTGCCAGCAGCTTAGGGGGGCGAACTGAAGCTTTCTTT. The rearrangement joins TRBV7-2 to TRBJ1-1, with D perhaps TRBD1 (6 bases). Looked up from germline, CDR1 is SGHTA and CDR2 is FQGNSA. V gave up 1 base and J gave up 5 bases, with 8 bases separating them. The CDR3 spans 13 residues.

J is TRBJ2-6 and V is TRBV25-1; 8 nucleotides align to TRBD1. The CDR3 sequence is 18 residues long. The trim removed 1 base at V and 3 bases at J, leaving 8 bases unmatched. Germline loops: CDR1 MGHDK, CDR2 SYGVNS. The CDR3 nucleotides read TGTGCCAGCAGTGAATCCGGACAGGGAGTTGGTGGGGCCAACGTCCTGACTTTC. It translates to CASSESGQGVGGANVLTF.

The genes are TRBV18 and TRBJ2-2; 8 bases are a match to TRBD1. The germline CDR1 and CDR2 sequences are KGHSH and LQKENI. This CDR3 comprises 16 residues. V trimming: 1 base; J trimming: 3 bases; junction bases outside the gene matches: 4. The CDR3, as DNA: TGTGCCAGCTCACCACGCAGGGGGCCGGACACCGGGGAGCTGTTTTTT. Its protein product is CASSPRRGPDTGELFF.